A single sample is the source of the 7 T cell receptor beta chains below, sequenced in a study of PD-1 blockade in classical Hodgkin lymphoma. Here immunoSEQ multiplex PCR was the method, and the copy in TCRdb shows in-frame clones only, minus some. There are roughly 62,000 clones in the sample; approximately 90% occur only once, and around 13% lies in the top ten. Every single patient, without exception, relapsed after autologous stem cell transplantation, and brentuximab vedotin exposure varied. The material sequenced was peripheral blood mononuclear cells (PBMCs), taken at baseline. All receptors come from a human donor with classical Hodgkin lymphoma.

This clone has a handful of counts. The CDR3 DNA sequence: TGTGCCAGCAGCCTGGGGGCGACGAATAGCAATCAGCCCCAGCATTTT. Protein: CASSLGATNSNQPQHF. This chain joins TRBV11-2 and TRBJ1-5, with a possible D match to TRBD1 (6 bases). The V end lost 5 bases, the J end lost 0 bases, and 14 bases lay between the germline ends. The CDR3 is made up of 16 amino acids. The germline V gene has CDR1 SGHAT and CDR2 FQNNGV.

The chain joins TRBV7-8 to TRBJ1-5; 7 bases align to TRBD1. V gave up 5 bases and J gave up 4 bases; unmatched junction bases: 8. This CDR3 has 15 residues. CDR1 and CDR2 (germline): SGHVS, FQNEAQ. The DNA of the CDR3 is TGTGCCAGCAGCCCCAGACAGGGTTGGAATCAGCCCCAGCATTTT. This sequence encodes CASSPRQGWNQPQHF.

V and J are TRBV2 and TRBJ2-1, with D tentatively TRBD1 or TRBD2 (5 bases each). With 2 bases removed from V and 0 bases from J, the gap between germline ends came to 17 bases. The CDR3 length is 18 residues. Per the germline V gene, CDR1 is SNHLY and CDR2 is FYNNEI. CDR3 amino acids: CASSESLGRSGSYNEQFF. The CDR3 DNA follows: TGTGCCAGCAGTGAAAGCCTGGGACGCTCGGGCTCCTACAATGAGCAGTTCTTC.

This chain joins TRBV6-5 and TRBJ2-7; D perhaps matches TRBD1 (6 bases). The germline V gene encodes CDR1 MNHEY and CDR2 SVGAGI. Trimming left V 5 bases short and J 7 bases short, with 12 bases between. The CDR3 extends over 12 amino acids. DNA for the CDR3: TGTGCCAGCAGTAGGACAGCAGGGGAGCAGTACTTC. Amino acid sequence: CASSRTAGEQYF.

The V and J genes are TRBV2 and TRBJ1-2, with a possible D match to TRBD1 (6 bases). The CDR3 has 14 amino acids. Germline loops: CDR1 SNHLY, CDR2 FYNNEI. The V gene lost 6 bases and the J gene lost 4 bases, with 15 bases spanning the gap. The CDR3 sequence: CASSSGQTTYGYTF. The CDR3, as DNA: TGTGCCAGCAGCTCCGGACAGACTACCTATGGCTACACCTTC.

The V and J genes are TRBV18 and TRBJ1-2; 7 bases fit TRBD1. The CDR3 consists of 16 residues. Germline V gene lookup returns CDR1 KGHSH and CDR2 LQKENI. Unmatched junction bases numbered 12, after V lost 2 bases and J lost 6 bases. The CDR3 coding sequence is TGTGCCAGCTCACCAGATGTTAGGGGGCGCGGAAATGGCTACACCTTC. Amino acids: CASSPDVRGRGNGYTF.

The rearrangement joins TRBV18 to TRBJ1-3; D uncertain. V lost 1 base, J lost 2 bases, and 9 bases lay in between. Per germline, CDR1 KGHSH and CDR2 LQKENI. The length of the CDR3 is 15 residues. The CDR3 reads CASSPLPPTGNTIYF. CDR3 nucleotide sequence: TGTGCCAGCTCACCACTTCCCCCAACTGGAAACACCATATATTTT. The whole variable domain, filled in from reference TRBV18 and TRBJ1-3, reads NAGVMQNPRHLVRRRGQEARLRCSPMKGHSHVYWYRQLPEEGLKFMVYLQKENIIDESGMPKERFSAEFPKEGPSILRIQQVVRGDSAAYFCASSPLPPTGNTIYFGEGSWLTVV.